A single sample gave rise to the 31 T cell receptor beta chains below, sequenced in a study of T cells in Graves' hyperthyroidism and ophthalmopathy. Amplified TCR beta CDR3 regions derived from RNA transcripts. HTBI primers were employed in a first-round RT-PCR of the TCR CDR3. TCRdb reprocessed the multiplex PCR reads via MiXCR and lists one record per CDR3 protein. The sample shows fewer than 110,000 distinct CDR3 sequences, more than 15% of them seen only once. Sequenced input: blood. The receptors shown here come from a woman between 50 and 59 years old with Graves' hyperthyroidism.

The table lists this clonotype with many counts. The chain has TRBV3-1 and TRBJ2-1; 14 bases align to TRBD2. Germline loops: CDR1 LGHDT, CDR2 YNNKEL (reference sequence). The CDR3 runs 16 residues. The V and J ends lost 4 bases and 10 bases, in that order; junction bases with no gene match: 9. CDR3 DNA: TGTGCCAGCAGCCCAGCGGGACTAGCGGGAGCATGGGAGCAGTTCTTC. This codes for CASSPAGLAGAWEQFF.

This clonotype was detected ten times or more. V is TRBV7-2 and J is TRBJ2-7; D gene uncertain. V was cut by 3 bases and J by 4 bases, with 10 bases left in between. Germline lookup yields CDR1 SGHTA and CDR2 FQGNSA. The CDR3 contains 13 residues. The CDR3 DNA reads as TGTGCCAGCAGCTTGATCCTCTCGTACGAGCAGTACTTC. This sequence encodes CASSLILSYEQYF.

This clonotype was found many times. The CDR3 reads CATSRGLAPNEQFF. In DNA, the CDR3 is TGTGCCACCAGCAGAGGACTAGCCCCCAATGAGCAGTTCTTC. V and J are TRBV15 and TRBJ2-1, with TRBD2 matching 7 bases. V was pared by 1 base and J by 6 bases, with 3 bases of the junction left unmatched. The CDR3 runs 14 residues. Germline loops: CDR1 LNHNV, CDR2 YYDKDF (reference sequence).

This chain uses TRBV9 with TRBJ2-7, with 13 positions matching TRBD2. Germline assignment: CDR1 SGDLS and CDR2 YYNGEE. The CDR3 is 15 residues long. J lost 5 bases, V lost 4 bases, and 6 bases had no gene match. This chain's CDR3 is CASSTGLAGINEQYF. The CDR3 DNA is TGTGCCAGCAGCACGGGACTAGCGGGAATAAACGAGCAGTACTTC.

Many counts were recorded for this clonotype. The chain recombines TRBV2 with TRBJ2-7; the match to TRBD2 covers 12 bases. The CDR3 runs 15 residues. With 6 bases clipped from V and 3 bases from J, the junction kept 6 bases outside the gene matches. Germline CDR1 reads SNHLY; CDR2 reads FYNNEI. The CDR3 loop reads CASSPGLAGSYEQYV. The CDR3 region has the DNA TGTGCCAGCAGCCCGGGACTAGCGGGTAGCTACGAGCAGTACGTC.

The rearrangement uses TRBV20-1 and TRBJ2-1; the match to TRBD2 covers 11 bases. Germline CDR1 DFQATT, CDR2 SNEGSKA (reference sequence). The trim removed 0 bases at V and 2 bases at J, leaving 0 bases unmatched. The CDR3 loop spans 15 amino acids. The CDR3 is CSARDSGRAYNEQFF. For the CDR3, the DNA is TGCAGTGCTAGAGATAGCGGGAGGGCCTACAATGAGCAGTTCTTC.

Many counts were recorded for this clonotype. The chain links TRBV2 to TRBJ2-5; 8 bases line up with TRBD1. CDR1 is SNHLY, CDR2 FYNNEI, per germline. J lost 4 bases, V lost 3 bases, and 4 bases had no gene match. CDR3 length equals 14 residues. The CDR3 sequence is CASSDGDRGETQYF. As DNA, the CDR3 is TGTGCCAGCAGTGATGGCGACAGGGGAGAGACCCAGTACTTC.

V and J are TRBV20-1 and TRBJ2-1; D is ambiguous. Germline CDR1 reads DFQATT; CDR2 reads SNEGSKA (reference sequence). The CDR3 contains 12 residues. The V gene lost 4 bases and the J gene lost 3 bases, with 7 bases spanning the gap. CDR3 residues: CSATRFYNEQFF. CDR3 sequence (DNA): TGCAGTGCTACACGGTTCTACAATGAGCAGTTCTTC.

The chain carries TRBV4-2 and TRBJ1-2; possible D gene TRBD1, 5 bases. Germline V gene data show CDR1 as LGHNA and CDR2 as YNFKEQ. CDR3 length equals 15 residues. Trimming shortened V by 1 base and J by 4 bases, and 13 bases separated the two germline ends. CDR3 nucleotide sequence: TGTGCCAGCAGCCAAGGAGGGGAGGCGGTCTATGGCTACACCTTC. Translating it yields CASSQGGEAVYGYTF.

This clonotype was observed many times. The chain links TRBV30 to TRBJ1-3; TRBD1 is a possible D gene (5 bases). Germline values: CDR1 GTSNPN, CDR2 SVGIG (reference sequence). V was pared by 3 bases and J by 6 bases, with 15 bases between. There are 14 residues in the CDR3. The CDR3 DNA reads TGTGCCTGGAGGGTAGGCCGGGGGATAAACACCATATATTTT. Its protein is CAWRVGRGINTIYF.

The J gene is TRBJ2-7, the V gene TRBV20-1; D perhaps matches TRBD2 (5 bases). This CDR3 has 13 residues. V lost 5 bases and J lost 6, with 17 bases in between. CDR1 DFQATT and CDR2 SNEGSKA come from the germline V gene (reference sequence). In DNA, the CDR3 is TGCAGTGCTGGCTCCCGTAACGGGGTCGAGCAGTACTTC. The encoded protein is CSAGSRNGVEQYF.

This clonotype was recorded at least ten times. The genes are TRBV5-6 and TRBJ2-7; 8 nucleotides line up with TRBD1. The ends lost 3 bases at V and 2 bases at J; junction bases unmatched: 7. The length of the CDR3 is 15 residues. CDR1 is SGHDT and CDR2 is YYEEEE in the germline V gene. CDR3 residues: CASSYGQGITYEQYF. The CDR3 nucleotides are TGTGCCAGCAGCTATGGACAGGGAATAACCTACGAGCAGTACTTC.

This sequence joins TRBV20-1 and TRBJ2-1, with 12 bases fitting TRBD2. The germline V gene encodes CDR1 DFQATT and CDR2 SNEGSKA (reference sequence). V trimming: 5 bases; J trimming: 3 bases; junction bases outside the gene matches: 8. This CDR3 is 16 amino acids long. The CDR3 bases are TGCAGTGCTTTCGTACTAGCGGGAGGTCTCTACAATGAGCAGTTCTTC. It codes for CSAFVLAGGLYNEQFF.

This clonotype occurred many times. The chain recombines TRBV28 with TRBJ2-1, with 10 bases matching TRBD2. Germline loops: CDR1 MDHEN, CDR2 SYDVKM. The CDR3 consists of 14 residues. J lost 9 bases, V lost 8 bases, and 10 bases had no gene match. The CDR3 spells CASWPSGSGSEQFF. The CDR3 bases are TGTGCCAGCTGGCCTAGCGGGAGTGGGAGTGAGCAGTTCTTC.

This clonotype was found many times. This sequence joins TRBV11-2 and TRBJ2-1; no clear D gene. V lost 5 bases, J lost 11 bases, and 13 bases lay in between. The CDR3 consists of 12 residues. Germline loops: CDR1 SGHAT, CDR2 FQNNGV. Here the CDR3 reads CASSLTQEKQFF. CDR3 DNA sequence: TGTGCCAGCAGCCTGACCCAGGAAAAGCAGTTCTTC.

This clonotype was picked up many times. V usage is TRBV12-3 or TRBV12-4 and J usage is TRBJ2-7; the D gene is possibly TRBD2 (5 bases). V lost 3 bases, J lost 1 base, and 10 bases lay in between. The CDR3 covers 14 residues. CDR3 bases: TGTGCCAGCAGTTTCGGAAGCGGATCCTACGAGCAGTACTTC. This gives the protein CASSFGSGSYEQYF.

This clonotype was seen many times. This rearrangement joins TRBV11-2 to TRBJ2-1; D remains ambiguous. The CDR3 contains 17 residues. V was trimmed by 1 base and J by 3 bases, leaving 16 bases between them. CDR1 and CDR2 from the germline V gene are SGHAT and FQNNGV. The CDR3 DNA reads TGTGCCAGCAGCTTAGGTGCGGTTGGCAAAATCTACAATGAGCAGTTCTTC. Translated: CASSLGAVGKIYNEQFF.

This clonotype was counted at least ten times. V and J are TRBV7-3 and TRBJ2-2; D not resolved. Germline lookup yields CDR1 SGHTA and CDR2 FQGTGA. Deletions cut 1 base from V and 6 bases from J, with 9 bases between. The CDR3 is made up of 14 amino acids. The CDR3 DNA is TGTGCCAGCAGCTTAAATGTAGCTGCCGGGGAGCTGTTTTTT. It translates to CASSLNVAAGELFF.

In its sample, this clonotype was seen many times. The chain employs TRBV11-2 and TRBJ2-1; 10 bases align to TRBD1. The CDR3 has 16 amino acids. The germline gives CDR1 SGHAT, CDR2 FQNNGV. The ends lost 1 base at V and 9 bases at J; junction bases unmatched: 9. CDR3 sequence (DNA): TGTGCCAGCAGCTTAGGCCCGGGACAGGGGCAAGGTGAGCAGTTCTTC. This translates into CASSLGPGQGQGEQFF.

This clonotype was recorded many times. This chain uses TRBV5-1 with TRBJ1-1; D is unclear. The CDR3 is made up of 14 amino acids. The germline V and J ends were trimmed by 3 bases and 6 bases, with 15 bases remaining between them. Germline V gene sequence: CDR1 SGHRS, CDR2 YFSETQ. CDR3 DNA sequence: TGCGCCAGCAGCTCAGATGGGTTCTTCGCTGAAGCTTTCTTT. Translation: CASSSDGFFAEAFF.

The chain joins TRBV27 to TRBJ2-3; D is possibly TRBD1 (5 bases). V was shortened by 5 bases and J by 0 bases, with 21 bases between the two germline ends. Germline V CDR1 and CDR2: MNHEY, SMNVEV (reference sequence). This CDR3 is built from 18 residues. The CDR3 reads CASSLPLQGTPSTDTQYF. In nucleotides, the CDR3 is TGTGCCAGCAGTCTACCCTTGCAGGGAACCCCTAGCACAGATACGCAGTATTTT.

With regard to this clonotype: This may arise from a read error, as a much more abundant clone is one base away. This sequence joins TRBV5-1 and TRBJ1-5; D is unresolved. This CDR3 has 16 residues. The germline CDR1 and CDR2 sequences are SGHRS and YFSETQ. CDR3 in amino acids: CASSFRVPYNNQPRHF. The CDR3, as DNA: TGCGCCAGCAGCTTTCGGGTACCCTACAACAATCAGCCCCGGCATTTT.

This clonotype has ten or more counts. The chain combines TRBV20-1 with TRBJ2-1; maybe TRBD1 (6 bases). This CDR3 spans 11 amino acids. Germline V gene lookup returns CDR1 DFQATT and CDR2 SNEGSKA (reference sequence). V was shortened by 6 bases and J by 10 bases, with 13 bases between the two germline ends. CDR3 amino acids: CSANTGTEQFF. The CDR3 nucleotides read TGCAGTGCGAATACAGGGACCGAGCAGTTCTTC.

There are a few counts of this clonotype. This may be a read error, as it is one base from a much larger clone. The chain combines TRBV6-1 with TRBJ2-1; 14 nucleotides line up with TRBD2. Germline CDR1 MNHNS, CDR2 SASEGT. The CDR3 runs 15 residues. DNA for the CDR3: TGTGCCTGCAGACCCCCGGGACTAGCGGGAGTTGAGCAGTTCTTC. This translates into CACRPPGLAGVEQFF.

This clonotype was picked up many times. The rearrangement uses TRBV20-1 and TRBJ1-5, with D perhaps matching TRBD1 (5 bases). V dropped 5 bases and J dropped 1 base, with 12 bases sitting between them. Germline V lookup: CDR1 DFQATT, CDR2 SNEGSKA (reference sequence). This CDR3 spans 14 amino acids. The CDR3 DNA is TGCAGTGCTTGGGACCTCGGGAGCAATCAGCCCCAGCATTTT. Amino acid sequence: CSAWDLGSNQPQHF.

The chain uses TRBV28 and TRBJ1-1; perhaps TRBD1 as D (5 bases). Per the germline V gene, CDR1 is MDHEN and CDR2 is SYDVKM. This CDR3 contains 14 residues. Trimming stripped 6 bases from V and 1 base from J, with 12 bases between. Written as DNA, the CDR3 is TGTGCCAGCAGCTACACCGGGGGGAACACTGAAGCTTTCTTT. Amino acids: CASSYTGGNTEAFF.

The chain employs TRBV12-3 or TRBV12-4 and TRBJ2-1; 10 nucleotides line up with TRBD2. V dropped 7 bases and J dropped 6; count of bases not matched to a gene: 12. CDR3 length equals 16 residues. CDR3 region: CASNLITSGISNEQFF. As DNA, the CDR3 is TGTGCCAGCAACCTTATTACTAGCGGGATTAGCAATGAGCAGTTCTTC.

The sample holds many counts of this clonotype. This chain connects TRBV29-1 to TRBJ2-3; 13 positions match TRBD2. J was trimmed by 0 bases and V by 8 bases; bases with no gene match: 8. Germline values: CDR1 SQVTM, CDR2 ANQGSEA. This CDR3 comprises 16 residues. The chain's CDR3 is CSPGLAGDPSTDTQYF. The CDR3 nucleotides read TGCAGCCCTGGACTAGCGGGAGATCCTAGCACAGATACGCAGTATTTT.

The rearrangement uses TRBV25-1 and TRBJ2-2; no clear D gene. This CDR3 is 15 amino acids long. Germline V gene sequence: CDR1 MGHDK, CDR2 SYGVNS. The V end was cut by 3 bases, the J end by 0 bases, with 8 bases between. CDR3 DNA sequence: TGTGCCAGCAGTGACAGGCATACGAACACCGGGGAGCTGTTTTTT. Its translation: CASSDRHTNTGELFF.

This clonotype was counted ten times or more. The rearrangement uses TRBV20-1 and TRBJ2-5, with 11 bases identical to TRBD2. The length of the CDR3 is 14 residues. Germline trimming cut 6 bases from V and 1 base from J; bases unmatched to any gene: 4. Germline-derived CDR1 and CDR2 are DFQATT and SNEGSKA (reference sequence). CDR3 region: CSALAGEIQETQYF. CDR3 bases: TGCAGTGCACTAGCGGGAGAGATCCAAGAGACCCAGTACTTC.

This clonotype appeared many times. The chain has TRBV20-1 and TRBJ2-1, with D maybe TRBD2 (6 bases). CDR1 is DFQATT and CDR2 is SNEGSKA in the germline V gene (reference sequence). CDR3 length: 14 amino acids. V lost 1 base to trimming and J lost 10 bases, with 17 bases between them. CDR3 sequence reads: CSARGGVLRVEQFF. CDR3 nucleotides: TGCAGTGCTAGAGGCGGGGTCCTTCGGGTGGAGCAGTTCTTC.